Detailed here is one T cell receptor beta chain. This CDR3 has 16 residues. The V gene's germline CDR1 is MNHNS and CDR2 SASEGT. V was trimmed by 4 bases and J by 0 bases, leaving 13 bases between them. TCRdb keeps only in-frame clones here, not all; method: immunoSEQ multiplex PCR. This sample has 85,000 to 120,000 clones; about 87% occur once, and the top ten carry 13% to 15%. This sample stems from a study of identifying expanded T cells in peripheral blood. The chain couples TRBV6-1 to TRBJ1-5, with a possible D match to TRBD1 (5 bases). The TCR was taken from a person aged 18 to 69 in good health. The material sequenced was blood. The CDR3: CASSARGHFSNQPQHF. The CDR3 region has the DNA TGTGCCAGCAGTGCCCGAGGACATTTTAGCAATCAGCCCCAGCATTTT.